This passage covers 3 T cell receptor beta chains from one sample sequenced in a study of T cell responses to AZD1222 COVID-19 vaccine. Only in-frame clones appear in the TCRdb table, and some are missing; sequencing was by immunoSEQ multiplex PCR. The sample consists of 100,000 or so clones, nearly 90% of them appearing once. Sample: peripheral blood, taken on day 0 of AZD1222 vaccination. Source of these receptors: an adult in good health.

This clone was recorded once. The CDR3 DNA sequence: TGTGCCACCAGCAGAGGACTAGCGGCCAATGAGCAGTTCTTC. Protein sequence: CATSRGLAANEQFF. The chain joins TRBV15 to TRBJ2-1; TRBD2 matches at 9 bases. Germline V lookup: CDR1 LNHNV, CDR2 YYDKDF (reference sequence). This CDR3 has 14 amino acids. V was clipped by 1 base and J by 6 bases; unmatched bases: 1. Full variable domain (outside the CDR3, taken from reference TRBV15 and TRBJ2-1): DAMVIQNPRYQVTQFGKPVTLSCSQTLNHNVMYWYQQKSSQAPKLLFHYYDKDFNNEADTPDNFQSRRPNTSFCFLDIRSPGLGDTAMYLCATSRGLAANEQFFGPGTRLTVL.

The chain carries TRBV6-6 and TRBJ1-5; D ambiguous. This CDR3 region has 15 residues. Per the germline V gene, CDR1 is MNHNY and CDR2 is SVGAGI (reference sequence). Trimming took 4 bases from V and 4 from J, leaving 14 bases between them. CDR3 protein: CASSFLLDPNQPQHF. CDR3 sequence (DNA): TGTGCCAGCAGTTTTTTGCTGGACCCGAATCAGCCCCAGCATTTT.

This clone was detected only once. The chain uses TRBV2 and TRBJ1-2; the D is unclear. Deletions cut 1 base from V and 3 bases from J, with 6 bases between. The V gene's germline CDR1 is SNHLY and CDR2 FYNNEI. The CDR3 runs 13 residues. The CDR3 DNA reads as TGTGCCAGCAGTGAAGGCCCGGACTATGGCTACACCTTC. It is translated as CASSEGPDYGYTF.